These T cell receptor beta chains were read from a single sample in a study of human T cells and chemical hapten exposure. TCRdb reanalysed the RACE reads using MiXCR and keeps one entry per CDR3 protein. This repertoire shows approximately 320,000 distinct CDR3 sequences, around 5.5% found once; its top ten account for around 8%. The sequenced sample was whole blood, obtained in connection with sensitization to the hapten diphenylcyclopropenone (DPC). The receptors were gathered from a woman between 18 and 29 years old with alopecia areata. Some clones in this sample may be carry-over from other donors' samples. CDR3s include the opening cysteine and the closing phenylalanine or tryptophan. The order of the fields is V gene, clone size, J gene, D gene, CDR3 DNA, CDR3 protein. D genes are given only for firm matches. A row's size may be missing; if present it is once, few, many or a size class.

v_call: TRBV13
clone_size: few
j_call: TRBJ2-1
d_call: -
cdr3_nt: TGTGCCAGCGGCGGCAGTCCATCTCTATATCAGTTCTTC
cdr3_aa: CASGGSPSLYQFF

v_call: TRBV6-1
clone_size: few
j_call: TRBJ2-5
d_call: -
cdr3_nt: TGTGCCAGCAGCCTACGGGGCGGGCAAGAGACCCAGTACTTC
cdr3_aa: CASSLRGGQETQYF

v_call: TRBV6-5
clone_size: -
j_call: TRBJ2-3
d_call: TRBD2
cdr3_nt: TGTGCCAGCAGTTTCGCGGGACTAACTACCACAGATACGCATTATTTT
cdr3_aa: CASSFAGLTTTDTHYF

v_call: TRBV4-2
clone_size: few
j_call: TRBJ1-2
d_call: -
cdr3_nt: TGTGCCAGCAGCCAAGATCTGGGGTCCTCCTATGGTTTTACCTTC
cdr3_aa: CASSQDLGSSYGFTF

v_call: TRBV4-2
clone_size: many
j_call: TRBJ1-1
d_call: -
cdr3_nt: TGTGCCAGCAGCCAAGAAGGAGGGGAAATAGGTGTGACTGAAGCTTTCTTT
cdr3_aa: CASSQEGGEIGVTEAFF

v_call: TRBV3-1
clone_size: many
j_call: TRBJ2-7
d_call: TRBD1
cdr3_nt: TGTGCCAGCAGCAACTACGGACAGGGACACTACGAGCAGTACTTC
cdr3_aa: CASSNYGQGHYEQYF

v_call: TRBV10-3
clone_size: many
j_call: TRBJ2-3
d_call: TRBD2
cdr3_nt: TGTGCCATCAGTGAGTCTAGCGGGGGGGCCACGCAGTATTTT
cdr3_aa: CAISESSGGATQYF

v_call: TRBV18
clone_size: few
j_call: TRBJ2-5
d_call: -
cdr3_nt: TGTGCCAGCCTAGCTGGGGTTCAAGAGACCCAGTACTTC
cdr3_aa: CASLAGVQETQYF

v_call: TRBV7-8
clone_size: -
j_call: TRBJ2-1
d_call: -
cdr3_nt: TGTGCCAGCAGCTTAGACGGGATCAGATACAATGAGCAGTTCTTC
cdr3_aa: CASSLDGIRYNEQFF

v_call: TRBV7-9
clone_size: -
j_call: TRBJ2-3
d_call: -
cdr3_nt: TGTGCCAGCACCCCGACACGTCCCATAGATACGCAGTATTTT
cdr3_aa: CASTPTRPIDTQYF

v_call: TRBV20-1
clone_size: many
j_call: TRBJ2-7
d_call: -
cdr3_nt: TGCAGTGCTAGGAGGGGGACCTACGAGCAGTACTTC
cdr3_aa: CSARRGTYEQYF

v_call: TRBV5-1
clone_size: few
j_call: TRBJ1-2
d_call: -
cdr3_nt: TGCGCCAGCAGCTTCGCGGACAGCTACTATGGCTACACCTTC
cdr3_aa: CASSFADSYYGYTF

v_call: TRBV7-9
clone_size: many
j_call: TRBJ2-3
d_call: -
cdr3_nt: TGTGCCAGCAGCTTAGAGGGGCTTGGCACAGATACGCAGTATTTT
cdr3_aa: CASSLEGLGTDTQYF

v_call: TRBV12-5
clone_size: -
j_call: TRBJ2-3
d_call: -
cdr3_nt: TGTGCTAGTGGTTTGGTAGGGCAGGCCAGGAGACATACGCAGTATTTT
cdr3_aa: CASGLVGQARRHTQYF

v_call: TRBV7-9
clone_size: few
j_call: TRBJ2-3
d_call: -
cdr3_nt: TGTGCCAGCAACAAACTGTCAGGGGGGCTCTCTAGCACAGATACGCAGTATTTT
cdr3_aa: CASNKLSGGLSSTDTQYF

v_call: TRBV6-1
clone_size: few
j_call: TRBJ1-6
d_call: TRBD1
cdr3_nt: TGTGCCAGCAGTGAAGACCCAGGGGGCTTTTCACCCCTCCACTTT
cdr3_aa: CASSEDPGGFSPLHF

v_call: TRBV7-2
clone_size: -
j_call: TRBJ2-1
d_call: TRBD1
cdr3_nt: TGTGCCAGCAGCTTAGCGTTGCCAGGGGGTGCAAATGAGCAGTTCTTC
cdr3_aa: CASSLALPGGANEQFF

v_call: TRBV5-1
clone_size: few
j_call: TRBJ2-3
d_call: -
cdr3_nt: TGCGCCAGCTCCCGGACCCGAGTCCCAGATACGCAGTATTTT
cdr3_aa: CASSRTRVPDTQYF

v_call: TRBV9
clone_size: -
j_call: TRBJ2-2
d_call: -
cdr3_nt: TGTGCCAGCAGCGCCCCAACTCGGGGGACCGGGGAGCTGTTTTTT
cdr3_aa: CASSAPTRGTGELFF

v_call: TRBV7-3
clone_size: many
j_call: TRBJ2-2
d_call: -
cdr3_nt: TGTGCCAGCAGCTCCCTGTTATGGGGTGGCGGGGAGCTGTTTTTT
cdr3_aa: CASSSLLWGGGELFF

v_call: TRBV29-1
clone_size: many
j_call: TRBJ1-3
d_call: TRBD1
cdr3_nt: TGCAGCGTTGAAAGGGACAGGGTATTTGGAAACACCATATATTTT
cdr3_aa: CSVERDRVFGNTIYF

v_call: TRBV12-3/TRBV12-4
clone_size: -
j_call: TRBJ2-1
d_call: -
cdr3_nt: TGTGCCAGCAGTTTGAGGGTCCCTAATGAGCAGTTCTTC
cdr3_aa: CASSLRVPNEQFF

v_call: TRBV2
clone_size: many
j_call: TRBJ1-5
d_call: -
cdr3_nt: TGTGCCAGCAGTGAAAGGTCAGGGTTAAGCAATCAGCCCCAGCATTTT
cdr3_aa: CASSERSGLSNQPQHF